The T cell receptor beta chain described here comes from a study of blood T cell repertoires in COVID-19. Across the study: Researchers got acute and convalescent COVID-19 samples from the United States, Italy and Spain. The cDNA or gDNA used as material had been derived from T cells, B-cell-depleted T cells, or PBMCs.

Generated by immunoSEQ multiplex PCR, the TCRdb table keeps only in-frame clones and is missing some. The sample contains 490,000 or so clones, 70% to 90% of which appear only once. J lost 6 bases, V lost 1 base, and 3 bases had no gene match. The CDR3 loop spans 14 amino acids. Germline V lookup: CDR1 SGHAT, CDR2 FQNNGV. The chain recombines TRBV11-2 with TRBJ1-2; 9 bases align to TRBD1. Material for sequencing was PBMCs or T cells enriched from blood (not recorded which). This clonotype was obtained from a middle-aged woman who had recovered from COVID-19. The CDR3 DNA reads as TGTGCCAGCAGCTTAGTGGGACAGGGAAATGGCTACACCTTC. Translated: CASSLVGQGNGYTF. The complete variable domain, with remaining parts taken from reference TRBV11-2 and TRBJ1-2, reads EAGVAQSPRYKIIEKRQSVAFWCNPISGHATLYWYQQILGQGPKLLIQFQNNGVVDDSQLPKDRFSAERLKGVDSTLKIQPAKLEDSAVYLCASSLVGQGNGYTFGSGTRLTVV.